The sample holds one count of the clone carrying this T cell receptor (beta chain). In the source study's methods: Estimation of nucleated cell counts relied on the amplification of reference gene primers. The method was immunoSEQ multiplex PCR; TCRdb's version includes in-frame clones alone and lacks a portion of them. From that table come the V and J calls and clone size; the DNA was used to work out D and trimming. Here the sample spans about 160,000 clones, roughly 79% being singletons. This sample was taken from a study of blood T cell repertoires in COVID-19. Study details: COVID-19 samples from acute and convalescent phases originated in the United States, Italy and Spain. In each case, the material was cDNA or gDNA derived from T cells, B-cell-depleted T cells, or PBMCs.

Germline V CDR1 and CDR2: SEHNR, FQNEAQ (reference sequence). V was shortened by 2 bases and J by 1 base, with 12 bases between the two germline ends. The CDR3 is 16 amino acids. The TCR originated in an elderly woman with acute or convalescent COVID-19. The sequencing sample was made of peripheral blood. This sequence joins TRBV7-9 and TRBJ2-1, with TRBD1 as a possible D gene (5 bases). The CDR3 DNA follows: TGTGCCAGCAGCTTAACCCAGGGAAGTTCCTACAATGAGCAGTTCTTC. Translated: CASSLTQGSSYNEQFF. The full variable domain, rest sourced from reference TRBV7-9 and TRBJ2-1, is DTGVSQNPRHKITKRGQNVTFRCDPISEHNRLYWYRQTLGQGPEFLTYFQNEAQLEKSRLLSDRFSAERPKGSFSTLEIQRTEQGDSAMYLCASSLTQGSSYNEQFFGPGTRLTVL.